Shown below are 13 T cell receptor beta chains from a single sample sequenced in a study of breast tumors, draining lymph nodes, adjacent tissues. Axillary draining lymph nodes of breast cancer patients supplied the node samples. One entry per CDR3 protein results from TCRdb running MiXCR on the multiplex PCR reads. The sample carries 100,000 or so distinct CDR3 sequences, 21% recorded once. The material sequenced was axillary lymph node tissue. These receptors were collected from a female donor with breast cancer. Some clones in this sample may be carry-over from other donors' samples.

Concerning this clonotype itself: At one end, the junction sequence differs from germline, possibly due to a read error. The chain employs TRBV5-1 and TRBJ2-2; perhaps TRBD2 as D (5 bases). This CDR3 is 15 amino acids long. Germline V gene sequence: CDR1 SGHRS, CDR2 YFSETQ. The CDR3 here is CVSSLSPSHTGELLF. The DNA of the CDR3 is TGCGTCAGCAGCCTGTCCCCGTCTCACACCGGGGAGCTGCTTTTT.

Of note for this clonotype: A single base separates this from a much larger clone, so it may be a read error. CDR3 protein: CAWSGDRVANTIYF. The CDR3 DNA reads TGTGCCTGGAGTGGGGACAGGGTGGCAAACACCATATATTTT. This rearrangement joins TRBV30 to TRBJ1-3; 9 bases line up with TRBD1. J lost 6 bases, V lost 1 base, and 4 bases had no gene match. The length of the CDR3 is 14 residues. In germline, CDR1 is GTSNPN, CDR2 SVGIG (reference sequence).

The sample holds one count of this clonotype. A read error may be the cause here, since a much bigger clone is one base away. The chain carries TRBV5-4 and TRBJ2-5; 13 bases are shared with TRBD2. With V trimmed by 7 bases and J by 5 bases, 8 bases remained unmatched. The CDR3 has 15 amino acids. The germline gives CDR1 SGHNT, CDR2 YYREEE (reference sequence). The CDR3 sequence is CASGPGLAGDETQYF. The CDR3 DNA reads TGTGCCAGCGGACCAGGACTAGCGGGAGATGAGACCCAGTACTTC.

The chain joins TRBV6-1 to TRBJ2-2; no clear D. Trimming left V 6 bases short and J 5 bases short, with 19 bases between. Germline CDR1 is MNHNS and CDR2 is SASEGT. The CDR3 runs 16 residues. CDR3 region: CASRDDMALRTGELFF. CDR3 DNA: TGTGCCAGCAGGGACGACATGGCCCTTCGAACCGGGGAGCTGTTTTTT.

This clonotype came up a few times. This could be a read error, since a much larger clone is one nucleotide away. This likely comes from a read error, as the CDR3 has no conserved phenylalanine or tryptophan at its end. The DNA for the CDR3 is TGTGCCAGCAGTGTTTCTAGCGGGAGTTCCTACGAGCAGTACCTC. Protein sequence: CASSVSSGSSYEQYL. This chain joins TRBV6-1 and TRBJ2-7, with 10 bases identical to TRBD2. The germline gives CDR1 MNHNS, CDR2 SASEGT. The V and J ends lost 4 bases and 1 base, in that order; junction bases with no gene match: 4. The CDR3 is made up of 15 amino acids.

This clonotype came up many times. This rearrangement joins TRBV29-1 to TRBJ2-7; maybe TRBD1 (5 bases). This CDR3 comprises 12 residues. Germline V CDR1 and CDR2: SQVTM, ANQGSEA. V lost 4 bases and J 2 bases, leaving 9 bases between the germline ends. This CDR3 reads CSVGQGTYEQYF. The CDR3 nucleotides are TGCAGCGTTGGGCAGGGCACCTACGAGCAGTACTTC.

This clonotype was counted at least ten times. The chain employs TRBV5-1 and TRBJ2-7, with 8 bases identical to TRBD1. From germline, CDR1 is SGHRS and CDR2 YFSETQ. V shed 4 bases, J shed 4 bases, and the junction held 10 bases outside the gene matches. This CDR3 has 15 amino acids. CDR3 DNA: TGCGCCAGCAGCGCACTACAGGGGGGCGGTTACGAGCAGTACTTC. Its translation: CASSALQGGGYEQYF.

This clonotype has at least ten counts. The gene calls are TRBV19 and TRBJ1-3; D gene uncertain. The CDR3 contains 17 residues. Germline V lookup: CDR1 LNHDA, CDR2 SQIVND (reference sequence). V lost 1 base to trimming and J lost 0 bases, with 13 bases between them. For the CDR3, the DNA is TGTGCCAGTAGTATAGCCAGGAGGGCCAGCTCTGGAAACACCATATATTTT. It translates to CASSIARRASSGNTIYF.

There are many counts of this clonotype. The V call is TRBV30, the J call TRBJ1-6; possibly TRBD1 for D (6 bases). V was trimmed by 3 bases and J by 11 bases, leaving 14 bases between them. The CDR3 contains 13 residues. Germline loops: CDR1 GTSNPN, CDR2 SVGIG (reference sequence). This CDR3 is CAWRRGGPAPLHF. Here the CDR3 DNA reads TGTGCCTGGAGGCGGGGGGGCCCGGCACCCCTCCACTTT.

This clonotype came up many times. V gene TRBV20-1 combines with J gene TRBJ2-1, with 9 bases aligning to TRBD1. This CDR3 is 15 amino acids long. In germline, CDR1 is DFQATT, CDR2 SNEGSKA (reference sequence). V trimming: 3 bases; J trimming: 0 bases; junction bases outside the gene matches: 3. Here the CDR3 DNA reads TGCAGTGCTAGGATGGGACAGGGCTCCTACAATGAGCAGTTCTTC. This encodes CSARMGQGSYNEQFF.

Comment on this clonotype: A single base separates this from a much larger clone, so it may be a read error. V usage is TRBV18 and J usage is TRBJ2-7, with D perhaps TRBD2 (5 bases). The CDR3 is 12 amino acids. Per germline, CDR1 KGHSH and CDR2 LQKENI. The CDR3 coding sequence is TGTGCCAGCTCACAAGACCTCCGCGGGCAGCACTTC. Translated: CASSQDLRGQHF.

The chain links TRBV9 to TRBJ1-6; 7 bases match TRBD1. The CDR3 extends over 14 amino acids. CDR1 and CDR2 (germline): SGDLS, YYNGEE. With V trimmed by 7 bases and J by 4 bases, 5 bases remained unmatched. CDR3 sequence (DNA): TGTGCCAGCGCGGGACAGCTATATAATTCACCCCTCCACTTT. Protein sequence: CASAGQLYNSPLHF.

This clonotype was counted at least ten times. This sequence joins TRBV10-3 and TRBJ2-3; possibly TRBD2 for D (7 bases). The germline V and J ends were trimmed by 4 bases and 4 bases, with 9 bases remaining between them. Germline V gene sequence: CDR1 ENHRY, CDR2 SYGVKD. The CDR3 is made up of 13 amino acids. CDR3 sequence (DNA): TGTGCCATCAGTGGGGGGGGCGCAGATACGCAGTATTTT. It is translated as CAISGGGADTQYF.